These 30 T cell receptor beta chains came from one sample sequenced in a study of T-cell memory formation after mild COVID-19. TCRdb re-analysed the 5' RACE reads in MiXCR, keeping a single row per CDR3 protein. The repertoire consists of around 200,000 distinct CDR3 sequences, with roughly 17% occurring once and the leading ten covering 2% to 2.5%. What was sequenced was PBMCs or a T cell subset sorted from them (not recorded which). Receptor source: an adult woman who had mild COVID-19 (a few samples of this study predate the infection). Cell type and time point are not known.

The chain carries TRBV5-4 and TRBJ2-7; D is undetermined. CDR1 is SGHNT and CDR2 is YYREEE in the germline V gene (reference sequence). The CDR3 has 14 amino acids. V was pared by 3 bases and J by 2 bases, with 12 bases between. The CDR3 DNA reads as TGTGCCAGCAGCTCCCCCGAGCGTCCCTACGAGCAGTACTTC. Its protein product is CASSSPERPYEQYF.

The V gene is TRBV5-4, the J gene TRBJ2-2; D is unclear. Germline V CDR1 and CDR2: SGHNT, YYREEE (reference sequence). Trimming pared 5 bases from V and 13 bases from J, leaving 15 bases between. This CDR3 region has 12 residues. The CDR3 is CASRDRADRLFF. CDR3 in DNA: TGTGCCAGCAGAGACCGGGCCGATCGGCTGTTTTTT.

This clonotype was observed a few times. The CDR3, as DNA: TGTGCCAGCAGCCTCGGACAGTCGGGTGGCTACACCTTC. The encoded protein is CASSLGQSGGYTF. The genes are TRBV7-2 and TRBJ1-2; a possible D gene is TRBD1 (6 bases). Germline CDR1 reads SGHTA; CDR2 reads FQGNSA. CDR3 size: 13 residues. Trimming cost V 5 bases and J 7 bases, with 14 bases left between them.

This clonotype has just a few counts. The chain couples TRBV5-1 to TRBJ2-1, with a weak D call TRBD2 (6 bases). Per germline, CDR1 SGHRS and CDR2 YFSETQ. The CDR3 spans 15 residues. V lost 0 bases to trimming and J lost 8 bases, with 15 bases between them. CDR3 amino acids: CASSLAGSGMDEQFF. In DNA, the CDR3 is TGCGCCAGCAGCTTGGCCGGGAGTGGTATGGATGAGCAGTTCTTC.

The chain couples TRBV23-1 to TRBJ1-3; no firm D call. TRBV23-1 is assigned to the ORF class and has an uncertain function. Trimming cost V 1 base and J 0 bases, with 10 bases left between them. CDR3 length: 16 amino acids. The CDR3 loop is CASSQYRTFSGNTIYF. In DNA, the CDR3 is TGCGCCAGCAGTCAATATCGTACTTTCTCTGGAAACACCATATATTTT.

The CDR3 region is CASSGPSTISYEQYF. The CDR3 nucleotides are TGTGCCAGCAGCGGACCCTCCACCATCTCCTACGAGCAGTACTTC. This chain uses TRBV7-2 with TRBJ2-7; D is undetermined. V was shortened by 5 bases and J by 0 bases, with 14 bases between the two germline ends. This CDR3 has 15 amino acids. Germline V gene lookup returns CDR1 SGHTA and CDR2 FQGNSA.

This chain uses TRBV5-6 with TRBJ2-1; 11 positions agree with TRBD2. The CDR3 has 14 amino acids. V lost 7 bases and J lost 6; bases outside the gene matches: 6. CDR1 and CDR2 from the germline V gene are SGHDT and YYEEEE. CDR3 loop: CASQGTSGANEQFF. For the CDR3, the DNA is TGTGCCAGCCAAGGGACTAGCGGAGCCAATGAGCAGTTCTTC.

This clonotype was counted between two and nine times. The chain links TRBV6-2 or TRBV6-3 to TRBJ2-3, with D possibly being TRBD2 (5 bases). Trimming removed 5 bases from V and 2 bases from J, with 11 bases in between. The CDR3 runs 14 residues. The germline V gene encodes CDR1 MNHEY and CDR2 SVGEGT. CDR3 sequence reads: CASSAGLSTDTQYF. CDR3 coding DNA: TGTGCCAGCAGTGCCGGACTGTCCACAGATACGCAGTATTTT.

This clonotype was found a few times. The CDR3 nucleotides read TGTGCCAGCAGCCCAGTGATGAAAGATACGCAGTATTTT. Its protein product is CASSPVMKDTQYF. This chain links TRBV11-2 with TRBJ2-3; no reliable D call. Germline V CDR1 and CDR2: SGHAT, FQNNGV. CDR3 length: 13 amino acids. Trimming cost V 5 bases and J 5 bases, with 11 bases left between them.

This clonotype was seen only a few times. The chain links TRBV6-2 or TRBV6-3 to TRBJ2-7; TRBD1 is a possible D gene (6 bases). This CDR3 contains 14 residues. The germline gives CDR1 MNHEY, CDR2 SVGEGT. Between the trimmed V and J ends, which lost 6 bases and 6 bases, there was a span of 18 bases. CDR3 coding DNA: TGTGCCAGCAGCCAGGGGCCGGTGAGAGGCGAGCAGTACTTC. It is translated as CASSQGPVRGEQYF.

CDR3 amino acids: CASSRGTSGALETQYF. The CDR3 coding sequence is TGTGCCAGCAGCCGCGGGACTAGCGGGGCCCTAGAGACCCAGTACTTC. The rearrangement uses TRBV7-2 and TRBJ2-5; TRBD2 matches 13 bases. The CDR3 length is 16 residues. Germline CDR1 is SGHTA and CDR2 is FQGNSA. Trimming cost V 5 bases and J 4 bases; bases outside gene matches: 7.

This clonotype has a handful of counts. DNA of the CDR3: TGTGCCAGCAGCTTCGGACCCACCTCCCTTTACGAGCAGTACTTC. It yields the protein CASSFGPTSLYEQYF. The rearrangement links TRBV7-2 to TRBJ2-7; no firm D call. CDR3 length: 15 residues. Germline V gene sequence: CDR1 SGHTA, CDR2 FQGNSA. Trimming removed 3 bases from V and 4 bases from J, with 16 bases in between.

The rearrangement uses TRBV5-1 and TRBJ1-1; 8 positions match TRBD1. V was clipped by 3 bases and J by 11 bases; unmatched bases: 12. The CDR3 is 14 amino acids. Germline-derived CDR1 and CDR2 are SGHRS and YFSETQ. The CDR3 coding sequence is TGCGCCAGCAGCTCGACAGGGGACACACACAGGGCTTTCTTT. This translates into CASSSTGDTHRAFF.

The chain uses TRBV6-2 or TRBV6-3 and TRBJ1-1; 7 positions match TRBD1. Looked up from germline, CDR1 is MNHEY and CDR2 is SVGEGT. V lost 6 bases and J lost 1; bases outside the gene matches: 11. This CDR3 contains 16 residues. The CDR3 here is CASRETGSTPNTEAFF. CDR3 in DNA: TGTGCCAGCAGAGAGACAGGGTCGACACCGAACACTGAAGCTTTCTTT.

This clonotype has a handful of counts. The rearrangement uses TRBV7-8 and TRBJ2-5, with a weak D call TRBD2 (6 bases). Trimming took off 3 bases at V and 0 bases at J, with 11 bases between the two ends. The CDR3 has 15 residues. The V gene's germline CDR1 is SGHVS and CDR2 FQNEAQ. CDR3: CASSLAGGYQETQYF. The CDR3 DNA reads as TGTGCCAGCAGCTTGGCCGGGGGATACCAAGAGACCCAGTACTTC.

The rearrangement uses TRBV19 and TRBJ2-7, with D tentatively TRBD1 (5 bases). Germline lookup yields CDR1 LNHDA and CDR2 SQIVND (reference sequence). V dropped 8 bases and J dropped 1 base, with 12 bases sitting between them. The CDR3 is made up of 13 amino acids. The chain's CDR3 is CASQRGGSYEQYF. In DNA, the CDR3 is TGTGCCAGTCAAAGGGGTGGGTCCTACGAGCAGTACTTC.

This clonotype was seen only a few times. The chain employs TRBV7-2 and TRBJ2-3; 11 positions agree with TRBD2. Germline lookup yields CDR1 SGHTA and CDR2 FQGNSA. After removal of 3 bases from V and 2 bases from J, the junction contained 7 bases not matched to a gene. The CDR3 totals 17 residues. CDR3 coding DNA: TGTGCCAGCAGCTTTTCCGGGACTAGCGGTTTCACAGATACGCAGTATTTT. It codes for CASSFSGTSGFTDTQYF.

This clonotype was picked up a small number of times. The chain has TRBV24-1 and TRBJ2-2; the D call may be TRBD1 or TRBD2 (6 bases each). CDR3 length: 14 amino acids. CDR1 is KGHDR and CDR2 is SFDVKD in the germline V gene. V was cut by 8 bases and J by 7 bases, with 16 bases left in between. In DNA form, the CDR3 reads TGTGCCACCAAGGGGGGCGTAGGTGACGGGGAGCTGTTTTTT. This encodes CATKGGVGDGELFF.

This clonotype has just a few counts. The V gene is TRBV11-2, the J gene TRBJ2-7; D assignment may be TRBD1 or TRBD2 (5 bases each). Between the trimmed V and J ends, which lost 5 bases and 1 base, there was a span of 15 bases. The CDR3 has 15 residues. Germline V gene sequence: CDR1 SGHAT, CDR2 FQNNGV. CDR3 DNA: TGTGCCAGCAGCCACCGGGACGGGCTTTCCTACGAGCAGTACTTC. Translated, it gives CASSHRDGLSYEQYF.

The rearrangement links TRBV7-3 to TRBJ2-3, with 7 bases fitting TRBD1. Germline trimming cut 3 bases from V and 2 bases from J; bases unmatched to any gene: 5. The CDR3 contains 15 residues. The germline gives CDR1 SGHTA, CDR2 FQGTGA. The CDR3 here is CASSLPGGHTDTQYF. The CDR3 DNA reads TGTGCCAGCAGCTTGCCAGGGGGACACACAGATACGCAGTATTTT.

The chain recombines TRBV11-3 with TRBJ2-3; D might be TRBD2 (6 bases). Germline values: CDR1 SGHNT, CDR2 YENEEA. The CDR3 extends over 16 amino acids. V dropped 4 bases and J dropped 2 bases, with 16 bases sitting between them. CDR3 coding DNA: TGTGCCAGCAGCTCCACCTCCGGGGGATACACAGATACGCAGTATTTT. Its translation is CASSSTSGGYTDTQYF.

This clonotype has more than one count but fewer than ten. V usage is TRBV5-1 and J usage is TRBJ2-3, with D maybe TRBD2 (6 bases). This CDR3 has 17 residues. The ends were cut back, 0 bases at V and 2 bases at J, with 16 bases in the middle. Germline CDR1 reads SGHRS; CDR2 reads YFSETQ. The CDR3 loop reads CASSLAWTTGSTDTQYF. DNA of the CDR3: TGCGCCAGCAGCTTGGCCTGGACTACGGGCTCCACAGATACGCAGTATTTT.

This clonotype appeared many times. The chain recombines TRBV24-1 with TRBJ2-3, with D perhaps matching TRBD2 (6 bases). Germline lookup yields CDR1 KGHDR and CDR2 SFDVKD. The CDR3 extends over 16 amino acids. V was trimmed by 7 bases and J by 1 base, leaving 17 bases between them. The CDR3 loop reads CATRAAAGPGTDTQYF. The CDR3 region has the DNA TGTGCCACCAGAGCGGCGGCGGGGCCAGGCACAGATACGCAGTATTTT.

The chain joins TRBV5-1 to TRBJ2-5, with TRBD1 matching 8 bases. The V gene's germline CDR1 is SGHRS and CDR2 YFSETQ. With 1 base clipped from V and 4 bases from J, the junction kept 9 bases outside the gene matches. The CDR3 has 16 amino acids. CDR3 sequence: CASSLNAGGALETQYF. CDR3 DNA: TGCGCCAGCAGCTTGAACGCAGGGGGCGCGCTAGAGACCCAGTACTTC. Full variable domain (rest looked up from reference TRBV5-1 and TRBJ2-5): KAGVTQTPRYLIKTRGQQVTLSCSPISGHRSVSWYQQTPGQGLQFLFEYFSETQRNKGNFPGRFSGRQFSNSRSEMNVSTLELGDSALYLCASSLNAGGALETQYFGPGTRLLVL.

The sample holds a few counts of this clonotype. The rearrangement joins TRBV20-1 to TRBJ2-3, with TRBD1 as a possible D gene (6 bases). The germline V gene encodes CDR1 DFQATT and CDR2 SNEGSKA (reference sequence). This CDR3 is built from 14 residues. The germline V and J ends were trimmed by 2 bases and 0 bases, with 9 bases remaining between them. DNA for the CDR3: TGCAGTGCTAGACGGGACACTAGCACAGATACGCAGTATTTT. Its translation is CSARRDTSTDTQYF.

This clonotype turned up a few times. The chain carries TRBV24-1 and TRBJ2-5; TRBD1 agrees at 8 bases. Germline V gene data show CDR1 as KGHDR and CDR2 as SFDVKD. CDR3 length equals 14 residues. V lost 4 bases and J lost 5; bases outside the gene matches: 5. The CDR3 sequence: CATSDPDRGETQYF. The CDR3 coding sequence is TGTGCCACCAGTGACCCTGACAGGGGTGAGACCCAGTACTTC.

This chain joins TRBV4-3 and TRBJ1-1; 11 bases line up with TRBD1. The CDR3 is made up of 16 amino acids. Germline loops: CDR1 LGHNA, CDR2 YSLEER. V lost 2 bases and J lost 10; bases outside the gene matches: 12. The CDR3 sequence: CASSQIAVPGQGGAFF. CDR3 DNA sequence: TGCGCCAGCAGCCAAATCGCGGTCCCGGGACAGGGGGGAGCTTTCTTT.

This clonotype was counted a few times. The chain links TRBV9 to TRBJ2-5; 10 nucleotides line up with TRBD2. Germline V gene data show CDR1 as SGDLS and CDR2 as YYNGEE. The CDR3 consists of 14 residues. V was clipped by 0 bases and J by 4 bases; unmatched bases: 0. CDR3 loop: CASSVGLAGETQYF. The CDR3 DNA sequence: TGTGCCAGCAGCGTAGGACTAGCGGGAGAGACCCAGTACTTC.

The chain employs TRBV3-1 and TRBJ2-7, with D maybe TRBD1 (6 bases). From germline, CDR1 is LGHDT and CDR2 YNNKEL (reference sequence). Trimming removed 4 bases at V and 2 bases at J, with 15 bases between. The length of the CDR3 is 15 residues. CDR3 nucleotides: TGTGCCAGCAGCCCCAGAGGGAAGGGGGCCTACGAGCAGTACTTC. This codes for CASSPRGKGAYEQYF.

The rearrangement links TRBV28 to TRBJ2-4, with 16 bases aligning to TRBD2. V gave up 5 bases and J gave up 2 bases; unmatched junction bases: 12. Per germline, CDR1 MDHEN and CDR2 SYDVKM. The CDR3 is 20 residues long. The CDR3 loop is CASSQTGTSGRAGSKNIQYF. The CDR3 nucleotides are TGTGCCAGCAGTCAGACCGGGACTAGCGGGAGGGCCGGTTCCAAAAACATTCAGTACTTC.